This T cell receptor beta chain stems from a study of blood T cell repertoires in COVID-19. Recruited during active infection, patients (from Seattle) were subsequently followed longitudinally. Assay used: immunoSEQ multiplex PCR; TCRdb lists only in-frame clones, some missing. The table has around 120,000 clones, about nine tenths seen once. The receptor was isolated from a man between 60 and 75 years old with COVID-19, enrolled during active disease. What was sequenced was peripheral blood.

The DNA for the CDR3 is TGTGCCAGCAGCTTAGGGCAGACTAACTATGGCTACACCTTC. This translates into CASSLGQTNYGYTF. The chain recombines TRBV13 with TRBJ1-2; D is unclear. CDR1 is PRHDT and CDR2 is FYEKMQ in the germline V gene (reference sequence). V was pared by 0 bases and J by 0 bases, with 5 bases between. The CDR3 is made up of 14 amino acids.